Below are 5 T cell receptor beta chains sequenced from a single sample in a study of a mutant IDH1 vaccine in newly diagnosed glioma. TCRdb's table, derived via immunoSEQ multiplex PCR, lists solely in-frame clones and lacks some. The repertoire holds tens of thousands of clones, more than 65% seen once, with approximately 19% in the top ten. As to time point: baseline, week 1 (first vaccination visit). Treatment indicated: pre-vaccination baseline after standard-of-care therapy. The sequencing used PBMCs, collected from a glioma patient treated with radiotherapy, temozolomide or both. These receptors all come from a man aged 30 to 45 with glioma.

This chain joins TRBV5-6 and TRBJ2-5; D is unresolved. The V and J ends lost 1 base and 7 bases respectively, with 11 bases between them. The CDR3 runs to 13 residues. The germline gives CDR1 SGHDT, CDR2 YYEEEE. The CDR3 here is CASSLLRVGTQYF. The CDR3 region has the DNA TGTGCCAGCAGCTTGTTAAGGGTGGGGACCCAGTACTTC.

The rearrangement links TRBV5-6 to TRBJ2-3; D is possibly TRBD1 (6 bases). V dropped 0 bases and J dropped 2 bases, with 7 bases sitting between them. This CDR3 comprises 14 residues. Germline V lookup: CDR1 SGHDT, CDR2 YYEEEE. CDR3 nucleotides: TGTGCCAGCAGCTTGGGACAGGCCACAGATACGCAGTATTTT. This encodes CASSLGQATDTQYF.

The V and J genes are TRBV18 and TRBJ1-1; D unclear. The CDR3 is 15 residues long. V gave up 6 bases and J gave up 5 bases, with 19 bases separating them. CDR1 is KGHSH and CDR2 is LQKENI in the germline V gene. CDR3 sequence: CASSQLLRSGTEAFF. CDR3 nucleotide sequence: TGTGCCAGCTCGCAATTACTAAGATCTGGAACTGAAGCTTTCTTT.

This sequence joins TRBV5-1 and TRBJ1-5; D call uncertain. Germline CDR1 reads SGHRS; CDR2 reads YFSETQ. V was clipped by 7 bases and J by 0 bases, with 14 bases between them. The CDR3 length is 15 residues. The CDR3 DNA is TGCGCCAGCTCCCCATCGGGCCCTAGCAATCAGCCCCAGCATTTT. Translated: CASSPSGPSNQPQHF.

This clone was found a few times. The chain recombines TRBV30 with TRBJ1-1, with 7 bases fitting TRBD1. Germline CDR1 GTSNPN, CDR2 SVGIG (reference sequence). This CDR3 region has 12 residues. Germline trimming cut 5 bases from V and 1 base from J; bases unmatched to any gene: 1. CDR3 residues: CAWHRGNTEAFF. DNA for the CDR3: TGTGCCTGGCACAGGGGGAACACTGAAGCTTTCTTT.